This T cell receptor (beta chain) is drawn from a study of blood T cell repertoires in COVID-19. Overall study: Material from acute and convalescent COVID-19 was sourced from the United States, Italy and Spain.

The CDR3 runs to 14 residues. Germline V gives CDR1 SGHNT, CDR2 YENEEA. Trimming shortened V by 4 bases and J by 1 base, and 10 bases separated the two germline ends. In the authors' workflow: Reference gene primer amplification in the assay estimated nucleated cell counts. Assay used: immunoSEQ multiplex PCR; TCRdb lists only in-frame clones, some missing. V, J and clone size derive from that table, while D and trimming were established from the DNA sequence. The sample gives around 250,000 clones, over 80% of which show up once; over 2.5% is in the top ten. The age range of participants was roughly 18 to 90 years, with residence in around 22 US areas. Individuals in the exposed group had encountered a COVID-19 case within 2 weeks preceding study entry.

The source is a woman aged 40 to 50 who had been exposed to COVID-19. The specimen sequenced was PBMCs or T cells enriched from blood (not recorded which). The chain joins TRBV11-3 to TRBJ1-1; no definite D call. The CDR3, as DNA: TGTGCCAGCAGCTCCCGGGGTGAGAACACTGAAGCTTTCTTT. It encodes CASSSRGENTEAFF.